What follows is one T cell receptor beta chain and its context. Its antigen specificity is not known. No clone much larger than this one lies a single base away; base qualities are absent. The sample belongs to a study of CD8 T cells in Susac syndrome (dated by TCRdb to between 2019 and 2020). Background on the whole study: The study used repertoire sequencing to test whether antigen drove CD8+ T cell activation and differentiation in Susac syndrome. What the work shows at the level of the full study, not this receptor alone: The number of individuals in the TCR sequencing and HLA analysis was acknowledged as relatively small.

RNA was extracted using the RNeasy kit, and about 0.5 to 1 ug of the RNA was reverse transcribed with random hexamers. The immunoSEQ multiplex PCR assay, covering 54 Vbeta and 13 Jbeta segments, was used to amplify TCR beta CDR3 regions. PCR amplification bias was corrected by using a synthetic template baseline for primer optimization and computational correction. The paper's processing steps were these. Reads were annotated to V, D and J genes according to IMGT and were analyzed with immunoSEQ Analyzer, with only productive sequences retained. To calculate clonality, Shannon entropy was normalized by log2 of the number of productive unique sequences and then subtracted from one. For each patient and control, public and private clones were evaluated within the 100 most prevalent clones. Clones were defined as Susac-specific if absent from the healthy and MS cohorts, from some 1,000 published viral clones and from other ImmuneACCESS disease sequences. TCRdb reprocessing: public reads trimmed at Q25 with fastp, clones called with MiXCR, in-frame beta chains kept. Rows with a matching CDR3 protein are joined into one entry that keeps the most common DNA and genes. TCRdb assigned the V and J calls; the authors' analysis was not used. Across this sample there are about 120,000 distinct CDR3 sequences, with around nine tenths seen only once. The top ten clones comprise around 0.15% of the sample.

Including cysteine and phenylalanine, the CDR3 has 14 amino acids. Kept here is only the CDR3 DNA, which spans 42 bases and is read in frame from base 1. Trimming leaves V shorter by 5 bases and J shorter by 3 bases, with the junction holding 7 bases beyond the gene matches. Via the germline V gene (reference sequence), CDR1 is PRHDT and CDR2 FYEKMQ. Peripheral blood CD8+ and CD4+ T cells from healthy donors, Susac syndrome patients and multiple sclerosis patients were profiled using high-throughput TCR beta sequencing. The healthy donors served as controls matched for age and sex. Bulk CD8+ and CD4+ T cells were purified by magnetic negative isolation, whereas CD8+ TEMRA cells were enriched by FACS. Blood was collected in EDTA tubes and processed within 24 hours, with PBMCs isolated through density gradient centrifugation. PBMCs intended for TCR sequencing were cryopreserved in liquid nitrogen and were subsequently thawed in a 37 degrees C water bath. Purity of sorted or isolated CD4+, CD8+ and CD8+ TEMRA cells was at least 90%.

The sample taken for sequencing was CD4+ T cells from PBMCs. Rearrangement joined TRBV13 to TRBJ2-7; TRBD2 agrees with 7 junctional bases. This receptor was obtained from a human donor in good health. The bases are TGTGCCAGCAGCCCAGCGGGGAACCTCTACGAGCAGTACTTC. This translates into CASSPAGNLYEQYF.